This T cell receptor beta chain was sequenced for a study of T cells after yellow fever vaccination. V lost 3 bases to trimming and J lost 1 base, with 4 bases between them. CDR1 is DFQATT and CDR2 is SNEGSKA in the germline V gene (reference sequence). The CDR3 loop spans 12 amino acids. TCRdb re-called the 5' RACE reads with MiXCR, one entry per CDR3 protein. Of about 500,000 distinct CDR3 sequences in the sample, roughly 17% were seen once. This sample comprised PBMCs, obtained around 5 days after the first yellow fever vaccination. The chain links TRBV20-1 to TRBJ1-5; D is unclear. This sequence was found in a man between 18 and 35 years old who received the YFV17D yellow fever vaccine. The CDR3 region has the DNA TGCAGTGCTAGGGGGAGCAATCAGCCCCAGCATTTT. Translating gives CSARGSNQPQHF.